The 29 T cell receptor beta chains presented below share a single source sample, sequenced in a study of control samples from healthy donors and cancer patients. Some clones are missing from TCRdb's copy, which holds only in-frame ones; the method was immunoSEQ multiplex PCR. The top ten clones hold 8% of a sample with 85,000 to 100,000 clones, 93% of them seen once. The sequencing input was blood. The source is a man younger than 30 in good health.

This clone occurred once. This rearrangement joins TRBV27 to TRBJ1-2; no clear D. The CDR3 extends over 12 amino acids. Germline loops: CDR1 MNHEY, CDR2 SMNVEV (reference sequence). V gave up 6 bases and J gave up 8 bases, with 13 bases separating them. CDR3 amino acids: CASSNRMGGYTF. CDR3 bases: TGTGCCAGCAGCAATAGGATGGGAGGCTACACCTTC.

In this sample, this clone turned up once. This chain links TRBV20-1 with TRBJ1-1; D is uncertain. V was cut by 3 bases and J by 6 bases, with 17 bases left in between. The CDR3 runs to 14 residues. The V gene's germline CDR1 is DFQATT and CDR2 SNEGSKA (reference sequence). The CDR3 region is CSASKFSLAPEAFF. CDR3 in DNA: TGCAGTGCTAGTAAGTTTTCTTTGGCCCCTGAAGCTTTCTTT.

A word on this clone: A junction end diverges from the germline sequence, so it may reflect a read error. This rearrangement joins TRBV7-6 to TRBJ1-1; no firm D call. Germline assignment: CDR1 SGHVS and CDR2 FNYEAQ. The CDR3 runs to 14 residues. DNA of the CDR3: TGTGCCAGCACCTTAATCGGGAGGAACACTGAAGCTTTCTTT. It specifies CASTLIGRNTEAFF.

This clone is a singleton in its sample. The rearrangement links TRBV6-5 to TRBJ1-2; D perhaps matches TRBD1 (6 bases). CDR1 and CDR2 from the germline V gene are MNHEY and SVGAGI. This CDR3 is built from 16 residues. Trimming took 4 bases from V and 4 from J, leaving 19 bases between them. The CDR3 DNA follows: TGTGCCAGCAGTTTTCGCGGGACACTTTTCGTCTATGGCTACACCTTC. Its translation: CASSFRGTLFVYGYTF.

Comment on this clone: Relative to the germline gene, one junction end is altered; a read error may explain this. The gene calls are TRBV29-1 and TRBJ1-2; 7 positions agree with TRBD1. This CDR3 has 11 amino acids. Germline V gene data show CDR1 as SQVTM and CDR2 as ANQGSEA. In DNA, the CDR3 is TGCAGCGTTGAACCGGGACAGTTCGCCACATGG. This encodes CSVEPGQFATW. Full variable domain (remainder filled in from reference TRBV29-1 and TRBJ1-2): SAVISQKPSRDICQRGTSLTIQCQVDSQVTMMFWYRQQPGQSLTLIATANQGSEATYESGFVIDKFPISRPNLTFSTLTVSNMSPEDSSIYLCSVEPGQFATWGSGTRLTVV.

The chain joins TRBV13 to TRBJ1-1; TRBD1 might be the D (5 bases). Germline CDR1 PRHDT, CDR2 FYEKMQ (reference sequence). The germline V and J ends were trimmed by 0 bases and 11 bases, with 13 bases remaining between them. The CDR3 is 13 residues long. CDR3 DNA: TGTGCCAGCAGCTTAGGCCGCGGGGGACCGGCTTTCTTT. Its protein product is CASSLGRGGPAFF.

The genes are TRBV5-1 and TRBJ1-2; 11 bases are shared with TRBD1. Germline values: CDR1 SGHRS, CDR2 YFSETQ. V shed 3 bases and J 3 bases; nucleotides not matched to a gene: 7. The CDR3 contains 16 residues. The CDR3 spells CASSSARTGGHYGYTF. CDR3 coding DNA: TGCGCCAGCAGCTCCGCGAGGACAGGGGGCCACTATGGCTACACCTTC.

This CDR3 is CASRTSASQPQHF. The CDR3 DNA sequence: TGTGCCAGCAGAACCTCGGCAAGTCAGCCCCAGCATTTT. The V call is TRBV6-5, the J call TRBJ1-5; no reliable D call. V was cut by 6 bases and J by 6 bases, with 12 bases left in between. The CDR3 length is 13 residues. From germline, CDR1 is MNHEY and CDR2 SVGAGI.

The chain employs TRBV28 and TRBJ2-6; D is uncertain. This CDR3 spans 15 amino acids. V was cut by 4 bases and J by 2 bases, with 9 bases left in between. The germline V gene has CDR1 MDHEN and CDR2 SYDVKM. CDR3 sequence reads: CASSSRVTGANVLTF. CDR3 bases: TGTGCCAGCAGTTCAAGGGTGACTGGGGCCAACGTCCTGACTTTC.

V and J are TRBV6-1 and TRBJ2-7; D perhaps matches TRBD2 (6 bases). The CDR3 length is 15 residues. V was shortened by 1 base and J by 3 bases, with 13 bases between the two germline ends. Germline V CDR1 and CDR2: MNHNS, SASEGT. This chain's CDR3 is CASSEVTSPYYEQYF. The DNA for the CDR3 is TGTGCCAGCAGTGAAGTCACTAGCCCCTACTACGAGCAGTACTTC.

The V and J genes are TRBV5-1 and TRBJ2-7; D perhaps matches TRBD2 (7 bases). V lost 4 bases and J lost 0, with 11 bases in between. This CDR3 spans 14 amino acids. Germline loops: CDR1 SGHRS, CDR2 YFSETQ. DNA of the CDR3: TGCGCCAGCAGCACGGGGGGCGCCTCCTACGAGCAGTACTTC. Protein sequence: CASSTGGASYEQYF.

The CDR3, as DNA: TGCAGTGCTAGTGGCCGGGACAGGGGGTCGGGCACAGATACGCAGTATTTT. This codes for CSASGRDRGSGTDTQYF. The V and J genes are TRBV20-1 and TRBJ2-3; 11 nucleotides align to TRBD1. The V gene's germline CDR1 is DFQATT and CDR2 SNEGSKA (reference sequence). The length of the CDR3 is 17 residues. V dropped 3 bases and J dropped 1; count of bases not matched to a gene: 9.

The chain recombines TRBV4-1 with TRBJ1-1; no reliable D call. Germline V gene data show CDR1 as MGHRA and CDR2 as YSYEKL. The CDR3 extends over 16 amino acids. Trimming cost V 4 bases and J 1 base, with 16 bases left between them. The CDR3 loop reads CASSRIAGKQNTEAFF. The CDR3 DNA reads TGCGCCAGCAGCCGAATCGCGGGAAAGCAGAACACTGAAGCTTTCTTT.

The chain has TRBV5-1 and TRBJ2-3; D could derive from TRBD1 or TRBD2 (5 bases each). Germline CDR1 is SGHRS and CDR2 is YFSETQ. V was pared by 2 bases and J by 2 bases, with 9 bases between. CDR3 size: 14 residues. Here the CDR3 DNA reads TGCGCCAGCAGCTTAGGGACCTACACAGATACGCAGTATTTT. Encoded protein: CASSLGTYTDTQYF.

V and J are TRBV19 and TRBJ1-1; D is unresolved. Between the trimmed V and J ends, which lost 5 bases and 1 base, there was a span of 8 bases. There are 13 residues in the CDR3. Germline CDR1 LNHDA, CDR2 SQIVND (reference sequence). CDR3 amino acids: CASSPTSNTEAFF. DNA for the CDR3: TGTGCCAGTAGTCCCACCTCGAACACTGAAGCTTTCTTT.

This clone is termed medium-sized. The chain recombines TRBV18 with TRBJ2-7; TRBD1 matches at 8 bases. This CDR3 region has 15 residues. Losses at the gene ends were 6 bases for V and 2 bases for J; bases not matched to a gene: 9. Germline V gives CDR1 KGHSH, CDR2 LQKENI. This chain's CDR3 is CASSLGTGSPYEQYF. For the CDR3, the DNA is TGTGCCAGCTCCCTTGGGACAGGTTCACCCTACGAGCAGTACTTC.

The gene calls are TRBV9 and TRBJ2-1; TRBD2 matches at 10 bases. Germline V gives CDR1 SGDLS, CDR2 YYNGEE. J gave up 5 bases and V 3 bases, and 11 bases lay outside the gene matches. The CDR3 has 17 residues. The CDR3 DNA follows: TGTGCCAGCAGCGCATACTCAGCGGGAGGGCCCCACAATGAGCAGTTCTTC. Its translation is CASSAYSAGGPHNEQFF.

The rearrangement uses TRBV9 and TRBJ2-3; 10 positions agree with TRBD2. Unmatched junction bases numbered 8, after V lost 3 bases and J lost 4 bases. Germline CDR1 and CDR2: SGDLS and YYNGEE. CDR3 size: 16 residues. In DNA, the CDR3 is TGTGCCAGCAGCGCTCTAGCGGGAGAGGGAGCAGATACGCAGTATTTT. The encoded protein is CASSALAGEGADTQYF.

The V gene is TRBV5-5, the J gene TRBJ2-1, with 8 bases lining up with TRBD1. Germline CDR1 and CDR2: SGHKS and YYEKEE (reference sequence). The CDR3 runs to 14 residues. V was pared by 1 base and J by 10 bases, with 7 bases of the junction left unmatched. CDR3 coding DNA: TGTGCCAGCAGCTTGTCGGCAGGGGGCAACGAGCAGTTCTTC. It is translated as CASSLSAGGNEQFF.

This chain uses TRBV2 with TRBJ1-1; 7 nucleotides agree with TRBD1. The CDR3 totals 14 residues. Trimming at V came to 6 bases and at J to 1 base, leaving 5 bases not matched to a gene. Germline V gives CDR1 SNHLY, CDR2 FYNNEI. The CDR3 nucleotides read TGTGCCAGCAGACCCGGGACAGCGAACACTGAAGCTTTCTTT. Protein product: CASRPGTANTEAFF.

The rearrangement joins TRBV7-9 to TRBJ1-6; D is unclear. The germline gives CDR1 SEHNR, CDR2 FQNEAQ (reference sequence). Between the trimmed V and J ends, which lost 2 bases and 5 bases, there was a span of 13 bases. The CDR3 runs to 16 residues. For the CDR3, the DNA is TGTGCCAGCAGCTTAAGCGACATCACCGATAATTCACCCCTCCACTTT. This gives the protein CASSLSDITDNSPLHF.

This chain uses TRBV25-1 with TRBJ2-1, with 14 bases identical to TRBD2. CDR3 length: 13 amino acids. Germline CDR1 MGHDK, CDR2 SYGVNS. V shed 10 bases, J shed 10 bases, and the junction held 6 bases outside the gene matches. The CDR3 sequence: CATGLAGVREQFF. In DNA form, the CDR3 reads TGTGCCACGGGACTAGCGGGAGTGAGGGAGCAGTTCTTC.

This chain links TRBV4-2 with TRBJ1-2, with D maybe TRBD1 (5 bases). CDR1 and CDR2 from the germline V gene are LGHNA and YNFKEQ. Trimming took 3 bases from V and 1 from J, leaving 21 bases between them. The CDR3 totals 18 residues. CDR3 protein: CASSQRLIDDRINYGYTF. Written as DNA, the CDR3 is TGTGCCAGCAGCCAGAGACTCATAGACGACAGAATTAACTATGGCTACACCTTC.

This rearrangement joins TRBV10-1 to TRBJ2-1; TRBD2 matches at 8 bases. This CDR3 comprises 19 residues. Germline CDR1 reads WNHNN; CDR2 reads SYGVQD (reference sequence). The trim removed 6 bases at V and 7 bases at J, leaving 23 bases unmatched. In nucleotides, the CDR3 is TGCGCCAGCAGCAAAATCCCGGGACTAGTGACTAACCCGGAAAATGAGCAGTTCTTC. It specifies CASSKIPGLVTNPENEQFF.

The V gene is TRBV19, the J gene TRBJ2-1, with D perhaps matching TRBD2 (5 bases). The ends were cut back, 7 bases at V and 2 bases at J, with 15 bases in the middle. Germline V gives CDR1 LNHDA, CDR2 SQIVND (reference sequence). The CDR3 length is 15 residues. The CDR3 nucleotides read TGTGCCAGTACTCTAACGGGGTTCCCCTACAATGAGCAGTTCTTC. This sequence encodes CASTLTGFPYNEQFF.

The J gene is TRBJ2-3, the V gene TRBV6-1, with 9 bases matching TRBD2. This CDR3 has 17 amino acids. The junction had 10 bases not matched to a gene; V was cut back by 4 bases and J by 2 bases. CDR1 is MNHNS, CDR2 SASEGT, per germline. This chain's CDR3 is CASSARSGGLYTDTQYF. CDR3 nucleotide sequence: TGTGCCAGCAGTGCAAGAAGCGGGGGGCTATACACAGATACGCAGTATTTT.

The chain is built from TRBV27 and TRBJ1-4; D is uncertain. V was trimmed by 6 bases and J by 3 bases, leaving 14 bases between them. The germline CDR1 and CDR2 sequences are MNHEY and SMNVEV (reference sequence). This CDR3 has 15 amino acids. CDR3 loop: CASSVEGFANEKLFF. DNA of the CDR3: TGTGCCAGCAGCGTAGAAGGGTTTGCTAATGAAAAACTGTTTTTT.

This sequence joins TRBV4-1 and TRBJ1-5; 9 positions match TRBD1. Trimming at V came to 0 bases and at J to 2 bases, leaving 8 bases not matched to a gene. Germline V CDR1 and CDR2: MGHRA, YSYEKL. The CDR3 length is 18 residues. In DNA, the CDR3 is TGCGCCAGCAGCCAAGAGAGGACAGGGGCTAGGGGCAATCAGCCCCAGCATTTT. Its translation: CASSQERTGARGNQPQHF.

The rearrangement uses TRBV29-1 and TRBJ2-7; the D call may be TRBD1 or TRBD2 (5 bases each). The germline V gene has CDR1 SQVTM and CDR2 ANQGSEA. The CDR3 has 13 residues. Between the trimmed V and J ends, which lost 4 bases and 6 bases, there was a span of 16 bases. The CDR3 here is CSVAQGVISEQYF. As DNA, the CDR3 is TGCAGCGTTGCTCAGGGAGTAATTAGCGAGCAGTACTTC.